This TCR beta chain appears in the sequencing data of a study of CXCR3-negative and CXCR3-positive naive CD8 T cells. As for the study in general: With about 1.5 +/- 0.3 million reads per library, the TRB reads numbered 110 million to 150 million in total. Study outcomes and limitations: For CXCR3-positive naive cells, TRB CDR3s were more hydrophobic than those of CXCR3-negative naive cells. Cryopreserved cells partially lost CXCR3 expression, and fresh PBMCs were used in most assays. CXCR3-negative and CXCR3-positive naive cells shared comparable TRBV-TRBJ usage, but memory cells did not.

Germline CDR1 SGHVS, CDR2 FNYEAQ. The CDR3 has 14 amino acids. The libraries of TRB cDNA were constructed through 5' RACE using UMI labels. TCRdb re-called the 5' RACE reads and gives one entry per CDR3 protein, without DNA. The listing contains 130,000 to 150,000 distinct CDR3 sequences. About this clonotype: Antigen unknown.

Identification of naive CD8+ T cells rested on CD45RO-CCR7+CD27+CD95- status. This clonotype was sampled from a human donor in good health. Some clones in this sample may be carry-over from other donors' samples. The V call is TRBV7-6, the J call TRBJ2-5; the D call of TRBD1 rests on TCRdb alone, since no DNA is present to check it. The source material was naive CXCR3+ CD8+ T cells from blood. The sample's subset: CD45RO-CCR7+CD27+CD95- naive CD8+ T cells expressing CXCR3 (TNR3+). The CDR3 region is CASSLVTEQETQYF.